Listed below are T cell receptor beta chains from one sample, sequenced in a study of identical twins. TCRdb used MiXCR to reprocess the 5' RACE reads, holding one entry per CDR3 protein. The sample has some 320,000 distinct CDR3 sequences, approximately 13% seen once. These data are also associated with another study on yellow fever vaccine responses in identical twins.

The sample comprised CD8+ T cells sorted from blood. These receptors were taken from a woman in her late teens or twenties in good health. Both conserved end residues are part of each CDR3. D genes are given only for firm matches. Clone size is given for some rows only: seen once, a few or many times, or a class if the clone is expanded.

len	d_gene	abundance	v_gene	j_gene	CDR3aa	CDR3nt
14	NA	few	TRBV27	TRBJ2-7	CASSLYGVGYEQYF	TGTGCCAGCAGTTTATATGGGGTGGGCTACGAGCAGTACTTC
13	NA	many	TRBV10-2	TRBJ2-3	CASSGDFTDTQYF	TGCGCCAGCAGCGGGGACTTCACAGATACGCAGTATTTT
14	TRBD1	NA	TRBV13	TRBJ2-1	CASSTPDRGNEQFF	TGTGCCAGCAGCACACCCGACAGGGGCAATGAGCAGTTCTTC
12	TRBD2	NA	TRBV20-1	TRBJ2-1	CSAHFSGREQFF	TGCAGTGCTCATTTTAGCGGGAGAGAGCAGTTCTTC
16	TRBD1	NA	TRBV4-1	TRBJ1-2	CASSQVLAGGTYGYTF	TGCGCCAGCAGCCAAGTTTTGGCAGGGGGCACCTATGGCTACACCTTC
23	NA	NA	TRBV7-2	TRBJ2-1	CASSTPWGRGQTPTRSSYNEQFF	TGTGCCAGCAGCACCCCGTGGGGCAGGGGCCAAACCCCTACAAGGAGCTCCTACAATGAGCAGTTCTTC
12	TRBD1	few	TRBV19	TRBJ2-1	CASSNDRGVKFF	TGTGCCAGTAGTAATGACAGGGGAGTTAAGTTCTTC
14	NA	many	TRBV9	TRBJ1-1	CASSVGGGGTEAFF	TGTGCCAGCAGCGTAGGCGGGGGTGGTACTGAAGCTTTCTTT
14	NA	few	TRBV9	TRBJ2-3	CASSIGWVTDTQYF	TGTGCCAGCAGCATCGGGTGGGTCACAGATACGCAGTATTTT
15	NA	few	TRBV11-1	TRBJ2-1	CASSLAGRGIAEQFF	TGTGCCAGCAGCTTAGCGGGGCGGGGAATAGCTGAGCAGTTCTTC
15	NA	few	TRBV9	TRBJ1-3	CASSPGGSAGNTIYF	TGTGCCAGCAGCCCCGGCGGCAGCGCTGGAAACACCATATATTTT
18	TRBD2	few	TRBV12-3/TRBV12-4	TRBJ2-1	CASSTGLAALSSYNEQFF	TGTGCCAGCAGTACCGGACTAGCGGCTCTGAGCTCCTACAATGAGCAGTTCTTC
15	TRBD2	NA	TRBV9	TRBJ2-3	CASSVSGSGTDTQYF	TGTGCCAGCAGCGTTTCGGGTAGCGGGACAGATACGCAGTATTTT
18	TRBD1	few	TRBV5-1	TRBJ2-2	CASSLVMEDRAATGELFF	TGCGCCAGCAGCTTGGTGATGGAGGACAGGGCGGCCACCGGGGAGCTGTTTTTT
17	TRBD1	NA	TRBV20-1	TRBJ2-1	CSAHPPWTGGDDNEQFF	TGCAGTGCTCACCCCCCCTGGACAGGGGGCGACGACAATGAGCAGTTCTTC
14	TRBD2	few	TRBV29-1	TRBJ2-7	CSVLGLAGVSEQYF	TGCAGCGTGCTAGGACTAGCGGGAGTGAGCGAGCAGTACTTC
15	TRBD2	NA	TRBV12-3/TRBV12-4	TRBJ2-7	CASSSAGGPYYEQYF	TGTGCCAGCAGTTCCGCGGGGGGCCCTTACTACGAGCAGTACTTC
17	TRBD2	NA	TRBV29-1	TRBJ2-1	CSVRSGTSGRSYNVQFF	TGCAGCGTTCGATCCGGGACTAGCGGGAGGTCCTACAATGTGCAGTTCTTC
13	NA	NA	TRBV29-1	TRBJ1-2	CSVEPREGNGYTF	TGCAGCGTTGAACCGAGGGAGGGGAATGGCTACACCTTC
14	TRBD1	few	TRBV24-1	TRBJ2-5	CATSDWTGEETQYF	TGTGCCACCAGTGATTGGACAGGGGAAGAGACCCAGTACTTC
15	NA	many	TRBV12-3/TRBV12-4	TRBJ2-4	CASSLAETERNIQYF	TGTGCCAGCAGTTTAGCGGAGACAGAGCGGAACATTCAGTACTTC
15	TRBD1	NA	TRBV25-1	TRBJ2-1	CASSDLGQAHNEQFF	TGTGCCAGCAGTGACTTGGGACAGGCCCACAATGAGCAGTTCTTC
16	TRBD1	NA	TRBV7-9	TRBJ2-2	CASSPQGDANTGELFF	TGTGCCAGCAGCCCGCAGGGGGACGCGAACACCGGGGAGCTGTTTTTT
12	NA	NA	TRBV4-1	TRBJ2-1	CASSPHNNEQFF	TGCGCCAGCAGCCCCCACAATAATGAGCAGTTCTTC
14	NA	few	TRBV20-1	TRBJ2-2	CSARDYTNTGELFF	TGCAGTGCTAGAGATTATACGAACACCGGGGAGCTGTTTTTT
13	NA	NA	TRBV20-1	TRBJ1-2	CSARGGSPYGYTF	TGCAGTGCTAGAGGCGGCAGCCCCTATGGCTACACCTTC
16	TRBD1	many	TRBV4-1	TRBJ2-2	CASSQKGTGNTGELFF	TGCGCCAGCAGCCAAAAGGGGACAGGGAACACCGGGGAGCTGTTTTTT
14	NA	NA	TRBV24-1	TRBJ2-6	CATSDGAGANVLTF	TGTGCCACCAGTGACGGTGCTGGGGCCAACGTCCTGACTTTC
15	TRBD2	NA	TRBV9	TRBJ2-1	CASSTSGSWYNEQFF	TGTGCCAGCAGCACTAGCGGGAGTTGGTACAATGAGCAGTTCTTC
17	TRBD1	few	TRBV7-9	TRBJ1-1	CASSLPPRTGSFTEAFF	TGTGCCAGCAGCTTACCCCCTCGGACAGGGTCGTTTACTGAAGCTTTCTTT
15	NA	NA	TRBV11-2	TRBJ2-7	CASSLVGRAQDEQYF	TGTGCCAGCAGCTTAGTGGGCAGGGCCCAGGACGAGCAGTACTTC
17	NA	NA	TRBV11-2	TRBJ2-6	CASSLDGRPSGANVLTF	TGTGCCAGCAGCTTAGATGGGCGGCCCTCTGGGGCCAACGTCCTGACTTTC
14	NA	few	TRBV11-3	TRBJ2-4	CASSLAGLRSIQYF	TGTGCCAGCAGCTTAGCTGGGTTACGCTCCATTCAGTACTTC
15	NA	many	TRBV12-3/TRBV12-4	TRBJ1-1	CASSSRTVRGTEAFF	TGTGCCAGCAGTTCGCGGACGGTCCGGGGCACTGAAGCTTTCTTT
16	TRBD2	NA	TRBV3-1	TRBJ2-7	CASSQDWGRAGYEQYF	TGTGCCAGCAGCCAAGATTGGGGGAGGGCCGGGTACGAGCAGTACTTC
13	NA	few	TRBV28	TRBJ2-7	CASSLTRLYEQYF	TGTGCCAGCAGTTTAACTAGACTTTACGAGCAGTACTTC
17	NA	many	TRBV7-2	TRBJ2-1	CASSLTGPRILYNEQFF	TGTGCCAGCAGCTTAACAGGCCCTAGAATTCTGTACAATGAGCAGTTCTTC
15	TRBD1	NA	TRBV7-6	TRBJ1-1	CASSSRTGGITEAFF	TGTGCCAGCAGTTCACGGACAGGGGGAATTACTGAAGCTTTCTTT
15	NA	few	TRBV6-1	TRBJ1-6	CASSEERVYNSPLHF	TGTGCCAGCAGTGAAGAGAGGGTCTATAATTCACCCCTCCACTTT
14	TRBD2	NA	TRBV6-5	TRBJ2-3	CASSYAGGTDTQYF	TGTGCCAGCAGTTACGCGGGGGGCACAGATACGCAGTATTTT
17	NA	NA	TRBV3-1	TRBJ2-3	CACCQDSLSPYTDTQYF	TGTGCCTGCTGCCAAGATAGTCTTAGCCCATACACAGATACGCAGTATTTT
13	NA	NA	TRBV5-1	TRBJ1-1	CASQGWDNTEAFF	TGCGCCAGCCAGGGATGGGACAACACTGAAGCTTTCTTT
17	NA	few	TRBV29-1	TRBJ1-1	CSVEEGEGLGTYTEAFF	TGCAGCGTTGAAGAGGGGGAGGGATTGGGGACGTACACTGAAGCTTTCTTT
13	NA	few	TRBV20-1	TRBJ1-2	CSARNISNYGYTF	TGCAGTGCCCGCAATATCTCTAACTATGGCTACACCTTC
13	NA	NA	TRBV7-9	TRBJ1-4	CASSLTGDEKLFF	TGTGCCAGCAGCTTGACAGGTGATGAAAAACTGTTTTTT
14	NA	many	TRBV10-3	TRBJ2-1	CAISEQGQNNEQFF	TGTGCCATCAGTGAGCAAGGACAGAACAATGAGCAGTTCTTC
16	NA	NA	TRBV6-5	TRBJ2-3	CASSYSMPPSTDTQYF	TGTGCCAGCAGTTACTCGATGCCCCCCAGCACAGATACGCAGTATTTT
16	NA	many	TRBV12-3/TRBV12-4	TRBJ2-5	CASSFSVGHPRETQYF	TGTGCCAGCAGTTTTTCGGTGGGTCATCCCCGAGAGACCCAGTACTTC